The text below deals with one T cell receptor (beta chain). Its specificity is unknown. With a J-beta primer mix and a sample-barcoded 5' primer, a second PCR ran 7 to 11 cycles. Tagging of each cDNA molecule was performed by a template-switch adaptor with 12 random nucleotides. TCRdb processed the 5' RACE reads anew with MiXCR; each CDR3 protein has one entry. Among about 640,000 distinct CDR3 sequences listed, roughly 50% were seen once. This CDR3 comprises 14 residues. V lost 7 bases and J lost 0; bases outside the gene matches: 9. Germline CDR1 SQVTM, CDR2 ANQGSEA. This entry comes from a study of blood T cells in healthy people across ages. Study findings and constraints: Higher diversity and more naive CD4+ cells were features of long-lived donors, compared to aged donors. Strong correlation linked observed beta diversity and percent naive T cells.

Material: blood. The V call is TRBV29-1, the J call TRBJ2-7, with 7 positions matching TRBD2. The receptor was isolated from a man aged 55 to 70 in good health. The CDR3 DNA is TGCAGCGCCCTGGGGAGGGGCCCCTCCTACGAGCAGTACTTC. This codes for CSALGRGPSYEQYF.